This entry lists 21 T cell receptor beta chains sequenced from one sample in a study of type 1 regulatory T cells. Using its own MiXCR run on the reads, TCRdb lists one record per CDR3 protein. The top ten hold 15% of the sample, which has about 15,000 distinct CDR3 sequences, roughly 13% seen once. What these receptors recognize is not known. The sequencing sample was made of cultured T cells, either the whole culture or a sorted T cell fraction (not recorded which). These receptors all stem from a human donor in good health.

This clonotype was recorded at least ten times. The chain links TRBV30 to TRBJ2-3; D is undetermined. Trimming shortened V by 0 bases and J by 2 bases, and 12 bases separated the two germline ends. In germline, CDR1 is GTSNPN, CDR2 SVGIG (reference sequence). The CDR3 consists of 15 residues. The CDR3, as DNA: TGTGCCTGGAGTGTACAGTCGGCTCACACAGATACGCAGTATTTT. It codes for CAWSVQSAHTDTQYF.

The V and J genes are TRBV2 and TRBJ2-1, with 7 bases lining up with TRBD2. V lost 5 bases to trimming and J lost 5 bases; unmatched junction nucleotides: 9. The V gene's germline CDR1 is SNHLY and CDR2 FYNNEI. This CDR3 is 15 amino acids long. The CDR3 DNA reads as TGTGCCAGCAGTTACCCTAGCGGAGGGAACAATGAGCAGTTCTTC. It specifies CASSYPSGGNNEQFF. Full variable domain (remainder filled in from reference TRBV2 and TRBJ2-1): EPEVTQTPSHQVTQMGQEVILRCVPISNHLYFYWYRQILGQKVEFLVSFYNNEISEKSEIFDDQFSVERPDGSNFTLKIRSTKLEDSAMYFCASSYPSGGNNEQFFGPGTRLTVL.

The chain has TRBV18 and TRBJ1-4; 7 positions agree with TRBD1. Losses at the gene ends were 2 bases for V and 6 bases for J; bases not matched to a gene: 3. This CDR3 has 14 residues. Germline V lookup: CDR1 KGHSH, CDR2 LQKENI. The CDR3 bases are TGTGCCAGCTCACCAAGACAGGGTGATGAAAAACTGTTTTTT. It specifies CASSPRQGDEKLFF.

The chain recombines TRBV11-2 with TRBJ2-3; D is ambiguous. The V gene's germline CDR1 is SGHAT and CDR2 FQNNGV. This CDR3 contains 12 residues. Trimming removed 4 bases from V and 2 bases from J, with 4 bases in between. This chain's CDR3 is CASSSNTDTQYF. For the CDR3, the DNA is TGTGCCAGCAGCTCAAACACAGATACGCAGTATTTT.

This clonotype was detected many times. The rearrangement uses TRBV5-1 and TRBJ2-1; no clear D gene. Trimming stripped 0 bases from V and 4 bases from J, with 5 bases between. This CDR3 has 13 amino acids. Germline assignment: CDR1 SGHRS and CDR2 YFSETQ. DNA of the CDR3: TGCGCCAGCAGCTTGGACACTTACAATGAGCAGTTCTTC. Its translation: CASSLDTYNEQFF.

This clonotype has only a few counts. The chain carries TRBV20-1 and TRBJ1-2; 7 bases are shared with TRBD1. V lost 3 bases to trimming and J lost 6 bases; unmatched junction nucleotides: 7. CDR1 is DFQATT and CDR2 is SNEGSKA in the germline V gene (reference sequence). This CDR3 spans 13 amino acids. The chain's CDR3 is CSASLNRGDGYTF. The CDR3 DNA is TGCAGTGCTAGTCTTAACAGGGGCGATGGCTACACCTTC.

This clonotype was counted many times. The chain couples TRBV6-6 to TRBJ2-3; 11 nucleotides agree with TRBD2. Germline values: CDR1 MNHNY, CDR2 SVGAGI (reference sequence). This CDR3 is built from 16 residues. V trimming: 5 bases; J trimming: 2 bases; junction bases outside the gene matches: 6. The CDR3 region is CASSEGLADYTDTQYF. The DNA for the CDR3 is TGTGCCAGCAGTGAGGGACTAGCGGATTACACAGATACGCAGTATTTT.

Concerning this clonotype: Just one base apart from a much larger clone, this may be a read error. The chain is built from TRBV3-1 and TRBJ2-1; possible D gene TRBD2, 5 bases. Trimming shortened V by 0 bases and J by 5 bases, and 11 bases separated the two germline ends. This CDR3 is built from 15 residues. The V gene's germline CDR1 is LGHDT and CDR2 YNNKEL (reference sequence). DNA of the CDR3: TGTGCCAGCAGCCAAGACAGCGGAGCCCACAATGAGCAGTTCTTC. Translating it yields CASSQDSGAHNEQFF.

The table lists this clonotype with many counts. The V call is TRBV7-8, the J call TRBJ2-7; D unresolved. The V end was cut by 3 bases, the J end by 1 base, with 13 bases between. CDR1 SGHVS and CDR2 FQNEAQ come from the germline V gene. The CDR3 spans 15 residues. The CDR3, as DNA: TGTGCCAGCAGCTTCTCCACCTGGGCTTCCTACGAGCAGTACTTC. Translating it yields CASSFSTWASYEQYF.

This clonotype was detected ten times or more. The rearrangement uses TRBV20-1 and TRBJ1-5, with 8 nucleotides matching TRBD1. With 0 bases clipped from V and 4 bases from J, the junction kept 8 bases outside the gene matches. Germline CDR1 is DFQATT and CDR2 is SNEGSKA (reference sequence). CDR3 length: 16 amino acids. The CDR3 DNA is TGCAGTGCTAGAGATCTCCGCAGGGGGCTTAATCAGCCCCAGCATTTT. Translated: CSARDLRRGLNQPQHF.

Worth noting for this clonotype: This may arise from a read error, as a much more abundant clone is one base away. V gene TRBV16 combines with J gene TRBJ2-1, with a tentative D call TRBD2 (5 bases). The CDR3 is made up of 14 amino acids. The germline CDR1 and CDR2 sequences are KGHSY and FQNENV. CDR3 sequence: CAGSPGLLYNEQFF. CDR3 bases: TGTGCCGGCAGCCCAGGACTCTTATACAATGAGCAGTTCTTC.

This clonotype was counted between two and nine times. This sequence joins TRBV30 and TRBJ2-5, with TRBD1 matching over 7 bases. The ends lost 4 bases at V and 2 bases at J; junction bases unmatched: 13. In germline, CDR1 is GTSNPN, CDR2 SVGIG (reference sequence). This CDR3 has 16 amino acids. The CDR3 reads CAWTPWGRGYQETQYF. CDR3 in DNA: TGTGCCTGGACACCCTGGGGCAGGGGGTATCAAGAGACCCAGTACTTC.

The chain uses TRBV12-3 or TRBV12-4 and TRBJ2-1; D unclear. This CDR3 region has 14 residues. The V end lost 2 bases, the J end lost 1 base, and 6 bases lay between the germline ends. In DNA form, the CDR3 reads TGTGCCAGCAGTTTATGGGGTTCCTACAATGAGCAGTTCTTC. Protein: CASSLWGSYNEQFF.

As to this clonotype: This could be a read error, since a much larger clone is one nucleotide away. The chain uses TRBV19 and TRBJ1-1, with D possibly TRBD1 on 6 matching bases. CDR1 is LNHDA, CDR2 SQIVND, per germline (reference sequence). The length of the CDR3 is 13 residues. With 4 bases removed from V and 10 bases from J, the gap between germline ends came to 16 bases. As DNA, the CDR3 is TGTGCCAGTAGTACCGGACAGCGGAGTGGAGCTTTCTTT. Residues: CASSTGQRSGAFF.

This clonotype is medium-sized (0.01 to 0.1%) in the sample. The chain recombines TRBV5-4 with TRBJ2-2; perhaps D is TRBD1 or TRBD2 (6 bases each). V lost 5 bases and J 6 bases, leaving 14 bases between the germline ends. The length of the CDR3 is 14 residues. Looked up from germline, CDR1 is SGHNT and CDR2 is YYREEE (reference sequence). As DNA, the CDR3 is TGTGCCAGCAGAAAACAGGGAGGCTCCGGGGAGCTGTTTTTT. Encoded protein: CASRKQGGSGELFF. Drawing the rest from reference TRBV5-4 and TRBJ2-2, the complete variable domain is ETGVTQSPTHLIKTRGQQVTLRCSSQSGHNTVSWYQQALGQGPQFIFQYYREEENGRGNFPPRFSGLQFPNYSSELNVNALELDDSALYLCASRKQGGSGELFFGEGSRLTVL.

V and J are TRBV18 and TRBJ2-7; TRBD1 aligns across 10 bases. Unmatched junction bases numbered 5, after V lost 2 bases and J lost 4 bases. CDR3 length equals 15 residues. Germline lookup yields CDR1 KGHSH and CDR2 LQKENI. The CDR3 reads CASSPLRDRGYEQYF. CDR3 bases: TGTGCCAGCTCACCATTGAGGGACAGGGGTTACGAGCAGTACTTC. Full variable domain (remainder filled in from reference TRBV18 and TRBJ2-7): NAGVMQNPRHLVRRRGQEARLRCSPMKGHSHVYWYRQLPEEGLKFMVYLQKENIIDESGMPKERFSAEFPKEGPSILRIQQVVRGDSAAYFCASSPLRDRGYEQYFGPGTRLTVT.

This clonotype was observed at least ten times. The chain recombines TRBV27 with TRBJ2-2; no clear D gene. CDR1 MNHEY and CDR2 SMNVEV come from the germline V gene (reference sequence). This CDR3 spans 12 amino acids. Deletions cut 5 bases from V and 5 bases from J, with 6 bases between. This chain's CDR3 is CASSHRTGELFF. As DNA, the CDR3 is TGTGCCAGCAGTCATCGTACCGGGGAGCTGTTTTTT.

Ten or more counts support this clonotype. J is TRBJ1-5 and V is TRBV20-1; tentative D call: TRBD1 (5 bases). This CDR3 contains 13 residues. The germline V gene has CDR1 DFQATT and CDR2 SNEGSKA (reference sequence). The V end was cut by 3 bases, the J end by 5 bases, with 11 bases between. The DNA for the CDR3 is TGCAGTGCTAGTGTTGGAGGGGATCAGCCCCAGCATTTT. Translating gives CSASVGGDQPQHF.

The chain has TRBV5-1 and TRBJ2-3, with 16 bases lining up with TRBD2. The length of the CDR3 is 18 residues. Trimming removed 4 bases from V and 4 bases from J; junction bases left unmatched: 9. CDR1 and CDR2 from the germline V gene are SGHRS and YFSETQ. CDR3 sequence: CASSPGLAGGPAADTQYF. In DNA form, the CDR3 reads TGCGCCAGCAGCCCGGGACTAGCGGGAGGGCCGGCGGCAGATACGCAGTATTTT. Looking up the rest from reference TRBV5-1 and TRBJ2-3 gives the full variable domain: KAGVTQTPRYLIKTRGQQVTLSCSPISGHRSVSWYQQTPGQGLQFLFEYFSETQRNKGNFPGRFSGRQFSNSRSEMNVSTLELGDSALYLCASSPGLAGGPAADTQYFGPGTRLTVL.

In DNA, the CDR3 is TGTGCCAGCAGCGTAGTTGGGGAGTCAGATACGCAGTATTTT. Amino acids: CASSVVGESDTQYF. V gene TRBV9 combines with J gene TRBJ2-3; D may be TRBD2 (5 bases). This CDR3 is built from 14 residues. The V and J ends lost 0 bases and 4 bases respectively, with 9 bases between them. In germline, CDR1 is SGDLS, CDR2 YYNGEE.

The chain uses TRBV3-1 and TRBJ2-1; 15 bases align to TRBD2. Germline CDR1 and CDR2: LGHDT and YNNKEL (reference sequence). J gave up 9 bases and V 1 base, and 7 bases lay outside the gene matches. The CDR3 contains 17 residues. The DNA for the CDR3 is TGTGCCAGCAGCCAAGTGGCCGGGACTAGCGGGAGGAGTGAGCAGTTCTTC. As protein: CASSQVAGTSGRSEQFF.